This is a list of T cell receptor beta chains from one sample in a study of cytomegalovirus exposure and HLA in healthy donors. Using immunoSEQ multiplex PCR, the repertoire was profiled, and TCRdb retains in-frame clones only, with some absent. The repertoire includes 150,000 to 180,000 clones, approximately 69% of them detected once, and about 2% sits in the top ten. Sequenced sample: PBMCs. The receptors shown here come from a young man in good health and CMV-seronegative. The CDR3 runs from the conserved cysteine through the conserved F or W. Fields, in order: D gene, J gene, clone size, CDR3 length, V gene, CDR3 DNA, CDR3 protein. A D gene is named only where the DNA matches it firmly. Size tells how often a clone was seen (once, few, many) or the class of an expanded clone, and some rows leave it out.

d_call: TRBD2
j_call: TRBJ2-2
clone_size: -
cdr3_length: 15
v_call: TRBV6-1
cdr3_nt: TGTGCCAGCATAACTAGCGGATCGAACACCGGGGAGCTGTTTTTT
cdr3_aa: CASITSGSNTGELFF

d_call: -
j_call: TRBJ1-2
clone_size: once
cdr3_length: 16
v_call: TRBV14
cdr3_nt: TGTGCCAGCAGCCCTTCTCCGGGCAGGGGCGCCGGGGGCTACACCTTC
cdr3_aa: CASSPSPGRGAGGYTF

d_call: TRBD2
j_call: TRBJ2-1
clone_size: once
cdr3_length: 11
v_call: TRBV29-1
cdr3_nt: TGCAGCGTGCGGGGGGCGCATGAGCAGTTCTTC
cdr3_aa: CSVRGAHEQFF

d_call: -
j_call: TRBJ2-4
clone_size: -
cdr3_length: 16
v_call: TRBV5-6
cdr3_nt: TGTGCCAGCAGCTTGGCGGGTATTCTAGCCAAAAACATTCAGTACTTC
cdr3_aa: CASSLAGILAKNIQYF

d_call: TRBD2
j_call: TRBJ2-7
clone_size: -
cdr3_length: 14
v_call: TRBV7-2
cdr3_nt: TGTGCCAGCAGCTTACACGGGGGGGCGGGGGAGCAGTACTTC
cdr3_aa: CASSLHGGAGEQYF

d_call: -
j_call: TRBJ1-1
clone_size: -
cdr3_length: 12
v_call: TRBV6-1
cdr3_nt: TGTGCCAGCAGTGATGTGGCCCGGGGAGCTTTCTTT
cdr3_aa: CASSDVARGAFF

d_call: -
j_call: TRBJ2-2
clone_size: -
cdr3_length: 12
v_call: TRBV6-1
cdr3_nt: TGTGCCAGCAGTTTCTTTACCGGGGAGCTGTTTTTT
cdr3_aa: CASSFFTGELFF

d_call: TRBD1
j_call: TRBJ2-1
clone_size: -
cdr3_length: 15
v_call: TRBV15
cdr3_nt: TGTGCCACCAGCAGCCCCGGGACAGGGGACAATGAGCAGTTCTTC
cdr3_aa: CATSSPGTGDNEQFF

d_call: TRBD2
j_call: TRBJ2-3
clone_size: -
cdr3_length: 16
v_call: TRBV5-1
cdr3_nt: TGCGCCAGCAGCTTGGACGGTAGCGGGGGGACAGATACGCAGTATTTT
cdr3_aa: CASSLDGSGGTDTQYF

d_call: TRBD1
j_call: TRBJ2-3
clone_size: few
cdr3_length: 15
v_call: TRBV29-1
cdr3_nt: TGCAGCGTTGGGGGGACAGTTGTCGATAGAGATACGCAGTATTTT
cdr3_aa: CSVGGTVVDRDTQYF

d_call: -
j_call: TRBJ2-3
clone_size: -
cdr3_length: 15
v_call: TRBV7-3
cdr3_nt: TGTGCCAGCAGCTTAGGATGGGCACCCACAGATACGCAGTATTTT
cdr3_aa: CASSLGWAPTDTQYF

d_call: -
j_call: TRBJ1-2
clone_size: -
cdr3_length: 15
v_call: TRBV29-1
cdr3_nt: TGCAGCGTTCCCCTGCGGGGGGGCGCAGGCTATGGCTACACCTTC
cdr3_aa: CSVPLRGGAGYGYTF

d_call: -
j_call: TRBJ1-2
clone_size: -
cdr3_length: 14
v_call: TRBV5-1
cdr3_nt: TGCGCCAGCAGCTCGGAAGAGAGGAGGGATGGCTACACCTTC
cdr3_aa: CASSSEERRDGYTF

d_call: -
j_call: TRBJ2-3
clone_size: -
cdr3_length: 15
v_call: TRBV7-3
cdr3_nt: TGTGCCAGCAGCTATCAGGGCTCTAGCACAGATACGCAGTATTTT
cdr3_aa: CASSYQGSSTDTQYF

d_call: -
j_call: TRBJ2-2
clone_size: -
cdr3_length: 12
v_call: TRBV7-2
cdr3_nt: TGTGCCAGCAGCTCGAGCATCGGGGAGCTGTTTTTT
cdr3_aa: CASSSSIGELFF

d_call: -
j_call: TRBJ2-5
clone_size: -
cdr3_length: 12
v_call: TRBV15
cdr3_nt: TGTGCCACCAGCGGGGCCCAAGAGACCCAGTACTTC
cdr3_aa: CATSGAQETQYF

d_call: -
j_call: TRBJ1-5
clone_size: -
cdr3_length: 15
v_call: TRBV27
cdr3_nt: TGTGCCAGCAGTTTATCTGTCCCCCCCGGTCAGCCCCAGCATTTT
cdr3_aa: CASSLSVPPGQPQHF

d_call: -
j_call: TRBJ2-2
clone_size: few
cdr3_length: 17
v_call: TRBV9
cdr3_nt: TGTGCCAGCAGCGTAGCCCCCCGAGGGTCGAACACCGGGGAGCTGTTTTTT
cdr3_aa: CASSVAPRGSNTGELFF

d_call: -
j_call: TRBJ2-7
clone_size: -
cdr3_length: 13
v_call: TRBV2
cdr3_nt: TGTGCCAGCAGTGACCCCTCCCAGGGAGAGCAGTACTTC
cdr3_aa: CASSDPSQGEQYF

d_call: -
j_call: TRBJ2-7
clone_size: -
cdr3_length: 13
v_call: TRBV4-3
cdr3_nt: TGCGCCAGCAGCCAAGGGGTCGGAGAAGAGCAGTACTTC
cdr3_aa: CASSQGVGEEQYF

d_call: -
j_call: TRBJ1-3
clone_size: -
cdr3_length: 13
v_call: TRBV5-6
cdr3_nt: TGTGCCAGCAGCATCCAGACGGGGAACACCATATATTTT
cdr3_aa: CASSIQTGNTIYF

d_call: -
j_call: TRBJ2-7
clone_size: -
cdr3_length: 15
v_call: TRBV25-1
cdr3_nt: TGTGCCAGCAGTGGGGAGGGGGGGGGTACCTACGAGCAGTACTTC
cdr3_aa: CASSGEGGGTYEQYF

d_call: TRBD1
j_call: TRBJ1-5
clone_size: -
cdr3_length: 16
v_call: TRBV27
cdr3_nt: TGTGCCAGCAGTTCCCGACAGGGTGGGGCCAATCAGCCCCAGCATTTT
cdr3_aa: CASSSRQGGANQPQHF

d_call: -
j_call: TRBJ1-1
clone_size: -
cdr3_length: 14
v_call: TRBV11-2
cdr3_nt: TGTGCCAGCAGTCTTCCCGGAGGTGTGACTGAAGCTTTCTTT
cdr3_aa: CASSLPGGVTEAFF

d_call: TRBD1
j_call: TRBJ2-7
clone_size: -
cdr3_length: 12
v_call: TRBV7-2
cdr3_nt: TGTGCCAGCAGCTTGACAGGGTCCGAGCAGTACTTC
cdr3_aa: CASSLTGSEQYF

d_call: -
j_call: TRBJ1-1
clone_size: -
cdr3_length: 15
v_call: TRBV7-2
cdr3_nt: TGTGCCAGCAGCTTAGTGGCCAGAATCAACACTGAAGCTTTCTTT
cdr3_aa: CASSLVARINTEAFF

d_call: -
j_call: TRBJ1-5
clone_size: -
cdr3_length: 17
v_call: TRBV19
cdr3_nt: TGTGCCAGTAGTATGGGAGGGGGAAAAACCGGCAATCAGCCCCAGCATTTT
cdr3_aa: CASSMGGGKTGNQPQHF

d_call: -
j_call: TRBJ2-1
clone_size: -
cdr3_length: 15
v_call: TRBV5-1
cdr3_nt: TGCGCCAGCAGCTTGGGCGGGGGCGTATACAATGAGCAGTTCTTC
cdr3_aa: CASSLGGGVYNEQFF

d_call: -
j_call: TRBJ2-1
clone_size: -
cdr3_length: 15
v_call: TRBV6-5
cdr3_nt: TGTGCCAGCAGTTACGGAGGGGGGGATGGAAATGAGCAGTTCTTC
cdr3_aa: CASSYGGGDGNEQFF

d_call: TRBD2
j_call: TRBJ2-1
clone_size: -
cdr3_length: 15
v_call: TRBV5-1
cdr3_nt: TGCGCCAGCAGCCTGGGGACTAATCCTCACAATGAGCAGTTCTTC
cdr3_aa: CASSLGTNPHNEQFF

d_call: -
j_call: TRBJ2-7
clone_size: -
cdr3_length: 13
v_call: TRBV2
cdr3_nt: TGTGCCAGCAGTGCGTTCGAGGCCTACGAGCAGTACTTC
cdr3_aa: CASSAFEAYEQYF

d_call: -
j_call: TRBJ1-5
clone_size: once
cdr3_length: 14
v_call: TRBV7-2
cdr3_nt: TGTGCCAGCAGCTTAGCGCCGGGTCGTCAGCCCCAGCATTTT
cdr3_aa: CASSLAPGRQPQHF

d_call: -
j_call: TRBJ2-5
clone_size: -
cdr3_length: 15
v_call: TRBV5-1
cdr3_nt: TGCGCCAGCAGCCCTGTGGTGCAGCAGAGGGAGACCCAGTACTTC
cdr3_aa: CASSPVVQQRETQYF

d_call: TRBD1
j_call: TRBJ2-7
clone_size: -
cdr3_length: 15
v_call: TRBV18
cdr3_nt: TGTGCCAGCTCACCACCCTCGGGACAGGGATCCGAGCAGTACTTC
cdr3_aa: CASSPPSGQGSEQYF

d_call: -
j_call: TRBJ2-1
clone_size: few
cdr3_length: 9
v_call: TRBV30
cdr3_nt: TGTGCCTGGAACCCCGGGGAGTTCTTC
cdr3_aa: CAWNPGEFF

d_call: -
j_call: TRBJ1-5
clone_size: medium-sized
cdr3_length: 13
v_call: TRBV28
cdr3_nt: TGTGCCAGCAGTTTGAGGGTCGGACAGCCCCAGCATTTT
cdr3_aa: CASSLRVGQPQHF